Listed here are 5 T cell receptor beta chains from one sample, sequenced in a study of radiation and T cells in renal cell carcinoma. Here immunoSEQ multiplex PCR was the method, and the copy in TCRdb shows in-frame clones only, minus some. The sample contains roughly 80,000 clones, around four fifths of which appear only once. Time point in this sample: blood 4 weeks post-SBRT, at nephrectomy. The treatment is: 15 Gy SBRT to primary tumor, nephrectomy 4 weeks later. The sequenced sample was blood, obtained from a patient whose treatment included radiotherapy and nephrectomy. Receptors were obtained from a woman aged 55-70 years with renal cell carcinoma.

This clone was counted between two and nine times. The chain joins TRBV28 to TRBJ1-5; D unresolved. The V end was cut by 0 bases, the J end by 0 bases, with 12 bases between. The CDR3 runs to 17 residues. Per germline, CDR1 MDHEN and CDR2 SYDVKM. This chain's CDR3 is CASSLWSEKNSNQPQHF. Here the CDR3 DNA reads TGTGCCAGCAGTTTATGGTCGGAGAAGAATAGCAATCAGCCCCAGCATTTT.

The table lists this clone with a count of one. The chain links TRBV5-8 to TRBJ2-4; unclear D gene. V lost 1 base, J lost 3 bases, and 14 bases lay in between. CDR3 length: 16 residues. The germline CDR1 and CDR2 sequences are SGHTS and YDEGEE. The CDR3 sequence: CASSLFPIGDKNIQYF. Written as DNA, the CDR3 is TGTGCCAGCAGCTTGTTTCCAATAGGTGACAAAAACATTCAGTACTTC.

There are a few counts of this clone. The rearrangement links TRBV5-4 to TRBJ1-2; D is unresolved. This CDR3 contains 13 residues. In germline, CDR1 is SGHNT, CDR2 YYREEE (reference sequence). Deletions cut 6 bases from V and 8 bases from J, with 17 bases between. For the CDR3, the DNA is TGTGCCAGCAATTCGGGATTCCGGAGGGGCTACACCTTC. This sequence encodes CASNSGFRRGYTF. The whole variable domain, remainder taken from reference TRBV5-4 and TRBJ1-2, is ETGVTQSPTHLIKTRGQQVTLRCSSQSGHNTVSWYQQALGQGPQFIFQYYREEENGRGNFPPRFSGLQFPNYSSELNVNALELDDSALYLCASNSGFRRGYTFGSGTRLTVV.

This chain links TRBV19 with TRBJ1-5; D remains unclear. The CDR3 has 14 residues. Germline V lookup: CDR1 LNHDA, CDR2 SQIVND (reference sequence). With 3 bases removed from V and 6 bases from J, the gap between germline ends came to 12 bases. This CDR3 reads CASSMTEGTQPQHF. The DNA of the CDR3 is TGTGCCAGTAGTATGACGGAGGGCACTCAGCCCCAGCATTTT. The full variable domain, with the rest looked up from reference TRBV19 and TRBJ1-5, is DGGITQSPKYLFRKEGQNVTLSCEQNLNHDAMYWYRQDPGQGLRLIYYSQIVNDFQKGDIAEGYSVSREKKESFPLTVTSAQKNPTAFYLCASSMTEGTQPQHFGDGTRLSIL.

The CDR3 sequence: CASSRGSNQPQHF. In DNA form, the CDR3 reads TGCGCCAGCAGCAGGGGTAGCAATCAGCCCCAGCATTTT. The chain carries TRBV5-1 and TRBJ1-5, with D perhaps matching TRBD1 (5 bases). V lost 4 bases and J 0 bases, leaving 5 bases between the germline ends. Germline V gives CDR1 SGHRS, CDR2 YFSETQ. This CDR3 contains 13 residues. The complete variable domain, with remaining parts taken from reference TRBV5-1 and TRBJ1-5, reads KAGVTQTPRYLIKTRGQQVTLSCSPISGHRSVSWYQQTPGQGLQFLFEYFSETQRNKGNFPGRFSGRQFSNSRSEMNVSTLELGDSALYLCASSRGSNQPQHFGDGTRLSIL.